Each of the 24 T cell receptor beta chains below was sequenced from the same sample in a study of beta chain features in type 1 diabetes (dated by TCRdb to 2016 to 2018). What the authors observed across the whole study: Type 1 diabetes patients showed a moderate but significant shortening of TCRB CDR3 length in all four CD4+ subsets.

No cognate antigen is known for these TCRs. Libraries were made using the immunoSEQ multiplex PCR assay. The High Capacity cDNA Reverse Transcription Kit was used to reverse transcribe all of the isolated RNA, meaning that expressed TCRB transcripts were what got sequenced. This is the immuneACCESS table as TCRdb keeps it, with only in-frame sequences that have V and J called. A part of the clones is gone; compared with another copy, unresolved V genes explain less than half, and the rest is unexplained. Recorded for this sample are 550,000 to 850,000 clones; about an eighth of them occurred a single time. The top ten clones comprise less than 0.025% of the sample. Sequences were obtained from naive CD4+ T cells from blood. Interpreted using the paper, the cell subset or site label stands for: true naive CD4+ T cells. These receptors all stem from a young man with type 1 diabetes.

This clone appeared a few times. The chain employs TRBV20-1 and TRBJ2-3; D gene uncertain. V lost 3 bases to trimming and J lost 5 bases, with 6 bases between them. The CDR3 length is 11 residues. Germline CDR1 DFQATT, CDR2 SNEGSKA (reference sequence). The CDR3 reads CSASTGDTQYF. The CDR3 DNA reads TGCAGTGCTAGTACCGGAGATACGCAGTATTTT.

The sample holds a few counts of this clone. CDR3 residues: CASSLVGGQPQHF. CDR3 nucleotides: TGTGCCAGCAGTTTGGTAGGGGGTCAGCCCCAGCATTTT. This rearrangement joins TRBV6-5 to TRBJ1-5; maybe TRBD1 (6 bases). Germline V CDR1 and CDR2: MNHEY, SVGAGI. The CDR3 is 13 amino acids. Trimming left V 4 bases short and J 6 bases short, with 10 bases between.

V usage is TRBV15 and J usage is TRBJ1-4; possible D gene TRBD1, 5 bases. Germline V gene lookup returns CDR1 LNHNV and CDR2 YYDKDF (reference sequence). This CDR3 contains 16 residues. Trimming removed 3 bases at V and 0 bases at J, with 11 bases between. Here the CDR3 DNA reads TGTGCCACCAGCAGCGTGAGGGGAGCAACTAATGAAAAACTGTTTTTT. Its protein is CATSSVRGATNEKLFF.

V usage is TRBV19 and J usage is TRBJ1-5; 9 positions agree with TRBD1. The length of the CDR3 is 16 residues. Losses at the gene ends were 5 bases for V and 3 bases for J; bases not matched to a gene: 8. Germline V CDR1 and CDR2: LNHDA, SQIVND (reference sequence). CDR3 loop: CASSVIQGANNQPQHF. The CDR3 DNA is TGTGCCAGTAGTGTAATACAGGGGGCGAACAATCAGCCCCAGCATTTT.

This clone showed up just a few times. Other DNA sequences in this specimen translate into the identical CDR3. The chain combines TRBV4-1 with TRBJ2-5; TRBD2 might be the D (6 bases). The CDR3 contains 13 residues. The V gene's germline CDR1 is MGHRA and CDR2 YSYEKL. Trimming took 1 base from V and 5 from J, leaving 8 bases between them. The CDR3 nucleotides are TGCGCCAGCAGCCAAGTTGCGGGGGAGACCCAGTACTTC. Translating gives CASSQVAGETQYF.

This clone was seen only a few times. This rearrangement joins TRBV9 to TRBJ1-1, with D maybe TRBD1 (6 bases). The CDR3 is made up of 13 amino acids. Germline values: CDR1 SGDLS, CDR2 YYNGEE. Trimming left V 4 bases short and J 3 bases short, with 10 bases between. CDR3 region: CASSTGLDTEAFF. In DNA, the CDR3 is TGTGCCAGCAGCACAGGGCTGGACACTGAAGCTTTCTTT.

J is TRBJ2-1 and V is TRBV6-6, with D maybe TRBD1 (5 bases). Germline V gene sequence: CDR1 MNHNY, CDR2 SVGAGI (reference sequence). The V end lost 7 bases, the J end lost 6 bases, and 7 bases lay between the germline ends. The CDR3 extends over 11 amino acids. The CDR3 region is CASIRGNEQFF. The CDR3 coding sequence is TGTGCCAGCATAAGGGGCAATGAGCAGTTCTTC.

This clone turned up a few times. Germline and junction disagree at one end, which may indicate a read error. This chain links TRBV18 with TRBJ1-1; 7 nucleotides agree with TRBD1. Germline assignment: CDR1 KGHSH and CDR2 LQKENI. CDR3 size: 11 residues. This CDR3 reads CASSPGTEGFF. DNA for the CDR3: TGTGCCAGCTCACCAGGGACAGAAGGTTTCTTT.

The chain combines TRBV7-2 with TRBJ2-7; D gene ambiguous. Trimming took 1 base from V and 6 from J, leaving 10 bases between them. Looked up from germline, CDR1 is SGHTA and CDR2 is FQGNSA. This CDR3 has 13 amino acids. As DNA, the CDR3 is TGTGCCAGCAGCTTAGGAGGAGCCCCCGAGCAGTACTTC. Translation gives CASSLGGAPEQYF.

This sequence joins TRBV30 and TRBJ1-2, with 8 bases matching TRBD1. The V gene's germline CDR1 is GTSNPN and CDR2 SVGIG (reference sequence). The J segment lost 0 bases and the V segment lost 6 bases, leaving 3 bases of the junction unmatched. This CDR3 has 13 residues. The CDR3 DNA reads as TGTGCCTGCATACAGGGGGCTAACTATGGCTACACCTTC. Amino acids: CACIQGANYGYTF.

The chain uses TRBV19 and TRBJ1-6; D is unresolved. The CDR3 covers 14 residues. Trimming took 3 bases from V and 4 from J, leaving 7 bases between them. The germline CDR1 and CDR2 sequences are LNHDA and SQIVND (reference sequence). The CDR3 reads CASSMAGYNSPLHF. CDR3 nucleotides: TGTGCCAGTAGTATGGCCGGTTATAATTCACCCCTCCACTTT.

The gene calls are TRBV4-1 and TRBJ2-5; D is uncertain. The CDR3 is made up of 11 amino acids. Germline V gives CDR1 MGHRA, CDR2 YSYEKL. The V end lost 0 bases, the J end lost 5 bases, and 1 base lay between the germline ends. This CDR3 reads CASSQEETQYF. DNA for the CDR3: TGCGCCAGCAGCCAAGAGGAGACCCAGTACTTC.

CDR3 in DNA: TGTGCCAGCCTTCCACGCGGACAACGGAACACTGAAGCTTTCTTT. It yields the protein CASLPRGQRNTEAFF. J is TRBJ1-1 and V is TRBV6-6, with D perhaps TRBD1 (5 bases). This CDR3 region has 15 residues. V dropped 8 bases and J dropped 1 base, with 17 bases sitting between them. The germline CDR1 and CDR2 sequences are MNHNY and SVGAGI (reference sequence).

This rearrangement joins TRBV5-1 to TRBJ1-1; D is unresolved. The germline gives CDR1 SGHRS, CDR2 YFSETQ. The CDR3 contains 14 residues. V shed 0 bases and J shed 1 base, with 7 bases lying between them. CDR3 DNA sequence: TGCGCCAGCAGCTTGGCCCAGGCGAACACTGAAGCTTTCTTT. This translates into CASSLAQANTEAFF.

This clone has just a few counts. The rearrangement joins TRBV6-1 to TRBJ1-1; TRBD1 might be the D (6 bases). The V end lost 6 bases, the J end lost 4 bases, and 12 bases lay between the germline ends. CDR3 length: 13 residues. Germline V CDR1 and CDR2: MNHNS, SASEGT. CDR3 bases: TGTGCCAGCAGACGAAGGGGGATCACTGAAGCTTTCTTT. Translation gives CASRRRGITEAFF.

The chain joins TRBV2 to TRBJ1-2; D perhaps matches TRBD1 (6 bases). CDR3 length: 14 residues. Germline values: CDR1 SNHLY, CDR2 FYNNEI. V lost 10 bases to trimming and J lost 8 bases, with 23 bases between them. The CDR3 bases are TGTGCCACCCCATCGACAGCCGGGGGGCGAGGCTACACCTTC. It specifies CATPSTAGGRGYTF.

CDR3 sequence (DNA): TGTGCCACTTTTTGGCAGGGCGGTAACACCGGGGAGCTGTTTTTT. Its translation is CATFWQGGNTGELFF. The V and J genes are TRBV11-2 and TRBJ2-2; TRBD1 is a possible D gene (5 bases). V was clipped by 10 bases and J by 2 bases, with 17 bases between them. This CDR3 has 15 amino acids. Germline V gives CDR1 SGHAT, CDR2 FQNNGV.

The chain employs TRBV6-1 and TRBJ1-1; 9 bases are a match to TRBD1. This CDR3 comprises 13 residues. CDR1 is MNHNS and CDR2 is SASEGT in the germline V gene. V lost 7 bases and J lost 5; bases outside the gene matches: 5. In DNA, the CDR3 is TGTGCCAGCACTTCGGGACAGGGTACTGAAGCTTTCTTT. It specifies CASTSGQGTEAFF.

This clone was counted between two and nine times. DNA for the CDR3: TGTGCCAGCAGTTACCCTGATAATGGACAGGGCGGTGAGCAGTTCTTC. It encodes CASSYPDNGQGGEQFF. The chain employs TRBV6-5 and TRBJ2-1, with 8 bases identical to TRBD1. Looked up from germline, CDR1 is MNHEY and CDR2 is SVGAGI. This CDR3 has 16 residues. Germline trimming cut 2 bases from V and 9 bases from J; bases unmatched to any gene: 12.

This rearrangement joins TRBV7-3 to TRBJ2-2, with 11 bases that match TRBD2. Germline V gene sequence: CDR1 SGHTA, CDR2 FQGTGA. The J segment lost 5 bases and the V segment lost 6 bases, leaving 5 bases of the junction unmatched. The CDR3 loop spans 15 amino acids. The CDR3 nucleotides are TGTGCCAGCAGTTCGACTAGCGGGATGACCGGGGAGCTGTTTTTT. It encodes CASSSTSGMTGELFF.

The chain couples TRBV7-8 to TRBJ2-3; D is possibly TRBD1 or TRBD2 (6 bases each). CDR3 length equals 13 residues. Germline-derived CDR1 and CDR2 are SGHVS and FQNEAQ. The V and J ends lost 8 bases and 0 bases respectively, with 9 bases between them. The CDR3 loop reads CASGGPSTDTQYF. In DNA form, the CDR3 reads TGTGCCAGCGGGGGGCCAAGCACAGATACGCAGTATTTT.

J is TRBJ1-5 and V is TRBV6-5, with D hard to call. The CDR3 length is 14 residues. Trimming cost V 3 bases and J 10 bases, with 16 bases left between them. Per germline, CDR1 MNHEY and CDR2 SVGAGI. The CDR3 loop is CASSYGVGGSPQHF. CDR3 DNA sequence: TGTGCCAGCAGTTATGGGGTAGGAGGTAGCCCCCAGCATTTT.

This clone has just a few counts. The chain uses TRBV14 and TRBJ2-7, with a possible D match to TRBD1 (6 bases). V dropped 4 bases and J dropped 2 bases, with 18 bases sitting between them. Germline values: CDR1 SGHDN, CDR2 FVKESK. This CDR3 is 16 amino acids long. CDR3 coding DNA: TGTGCCAGCAGCCTCTCGGTCGGGACACTTACCTACGAGCAGTACTTC. Protein product: CASSLSVGTLTYEQYF.

A word on this clone: Other DNA variants within this sample encode the same CDR3. The gene calls are TRBV5-6 and TRBJ1-5, with 8 bases matching TRBD1. Germline CDR1 is SGHDT and CDR2 is YYEEEE. The ends lost 0 bases at V and 3 bases at J; junction bases unmatched: 2. The CDR3 is made up of 15 amino acids. CDR3 in amino acids: CASSLGQGNNQPQHF. The DNA for the CDR3 is TGTGCCAGCAGCTTGGGACAGGGGAACAATCAGCCCCAGCATTTT. Drawing the rest from reference TRBV5-6 and TRBJ1-5, the complete variable domain is DAGVTQSPTHLIKTRGQQVTLRCSPKSGHDTVSWYQQALGQGPQFIFQYYEEEERQRGNFPDRFSGHQFPNYSSELNVNALLLGDSALYLCASSLGQGNNQPQHFGDGTRLSIL.